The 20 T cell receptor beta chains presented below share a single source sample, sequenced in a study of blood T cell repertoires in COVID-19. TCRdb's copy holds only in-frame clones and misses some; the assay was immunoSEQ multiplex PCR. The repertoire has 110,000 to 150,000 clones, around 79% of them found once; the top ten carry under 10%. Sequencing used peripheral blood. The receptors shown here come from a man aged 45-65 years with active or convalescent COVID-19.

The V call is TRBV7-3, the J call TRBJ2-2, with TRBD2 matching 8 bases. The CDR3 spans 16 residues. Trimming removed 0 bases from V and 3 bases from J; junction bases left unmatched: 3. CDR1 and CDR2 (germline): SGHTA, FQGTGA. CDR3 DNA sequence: TGTGCCAGCAGCTTAACTCCGGGAGGGGACACCGGGGAGCTGTTTTTT. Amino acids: CASSLTPGGDTGELFF.

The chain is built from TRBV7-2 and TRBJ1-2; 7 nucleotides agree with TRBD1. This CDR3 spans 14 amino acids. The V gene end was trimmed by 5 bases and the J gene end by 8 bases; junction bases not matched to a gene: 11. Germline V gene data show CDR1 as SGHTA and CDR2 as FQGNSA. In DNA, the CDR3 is TGTGCCAGCAGCCCCAATCGGGACAGTAGCGGCTACACCTTC. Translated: CASSPNRDSSGYTF. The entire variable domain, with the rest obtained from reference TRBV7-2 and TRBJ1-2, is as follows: GAGVSQSPSNKVTEKGKDVELRCDPISGHTALYWYRQSLGQGLEFLIYFQGNSAPDKSGLPSDRFSAERTGGSVSTLTIQRTQQEDSAVYLCASSPNRDSSGYTFGSGTRLTVV.

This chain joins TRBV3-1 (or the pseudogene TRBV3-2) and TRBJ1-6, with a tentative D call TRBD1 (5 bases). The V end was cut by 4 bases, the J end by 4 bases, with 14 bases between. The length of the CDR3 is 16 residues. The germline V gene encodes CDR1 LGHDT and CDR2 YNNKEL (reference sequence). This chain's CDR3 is CASSLLRAGYNSPLHF. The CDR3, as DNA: TGTGCCAGCAGCCTACTCCGGGCAGGGTATAATTCACCCCTCCACTTT.

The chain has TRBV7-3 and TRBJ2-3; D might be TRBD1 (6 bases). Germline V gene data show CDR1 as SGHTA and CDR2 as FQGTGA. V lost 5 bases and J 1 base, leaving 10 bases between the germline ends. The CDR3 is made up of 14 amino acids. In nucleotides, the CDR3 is TGTGCCAGCAGCGCGCCAGGGGGCACAGATACGCAGTATTTT. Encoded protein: CASSAPGGTDTQYF.

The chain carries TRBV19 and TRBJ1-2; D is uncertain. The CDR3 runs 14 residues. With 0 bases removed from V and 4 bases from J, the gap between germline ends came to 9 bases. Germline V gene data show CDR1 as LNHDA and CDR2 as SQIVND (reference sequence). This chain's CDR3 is CASSIDPSLYGYTF. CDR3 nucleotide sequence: TGTGCCAGTAGTATAGATCCCTCTCTCTATGGCTACACCTTC.

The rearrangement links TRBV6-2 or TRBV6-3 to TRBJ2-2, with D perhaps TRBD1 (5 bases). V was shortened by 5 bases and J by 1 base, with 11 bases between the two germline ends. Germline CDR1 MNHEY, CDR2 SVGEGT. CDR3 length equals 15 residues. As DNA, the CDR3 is TGTGCCAGCAGTCGGACACGATGGAACACCGGGGAGCTGTTTTTT. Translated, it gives CASSRTRWNTGELFF.

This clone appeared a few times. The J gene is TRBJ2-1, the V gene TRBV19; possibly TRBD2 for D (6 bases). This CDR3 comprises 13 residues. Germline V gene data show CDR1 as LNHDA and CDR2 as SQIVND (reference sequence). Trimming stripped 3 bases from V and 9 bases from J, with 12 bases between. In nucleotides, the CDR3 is TGTGCCAGTAGTATCAGAGCGGGCGTTGAGCAGTTCTTC. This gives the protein CASSIRAGVEQFF. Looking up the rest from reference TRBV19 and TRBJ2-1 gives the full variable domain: DGGITQSPKYLFRKEGQNVTLSCEQNLNHDAMYWYRQDPGQGLRLIYYSQIVNDFQKGDIAEGYSVSREKKESFPLTVTSAQKNPTAFYLCASSIRAGVEQFFGPGTRLTVL.

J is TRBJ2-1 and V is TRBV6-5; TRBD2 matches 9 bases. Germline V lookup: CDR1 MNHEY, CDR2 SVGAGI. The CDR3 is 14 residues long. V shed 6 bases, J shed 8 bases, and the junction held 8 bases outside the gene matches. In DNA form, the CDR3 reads TGTGCCAGCAGGCCGGGACTAGCTTCCCATGAGCAGTTCTTC. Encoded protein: CASRPGLASHEQFF.

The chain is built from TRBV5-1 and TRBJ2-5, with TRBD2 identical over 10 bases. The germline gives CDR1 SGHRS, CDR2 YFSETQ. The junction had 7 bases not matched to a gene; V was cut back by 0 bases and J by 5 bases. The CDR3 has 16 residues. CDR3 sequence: CASSLAPSGSQETQYF. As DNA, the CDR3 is TGCGCCAGCAGCTTGGCTCCTAGCGGGAGTCAGGAGACCCAGTACTTC.

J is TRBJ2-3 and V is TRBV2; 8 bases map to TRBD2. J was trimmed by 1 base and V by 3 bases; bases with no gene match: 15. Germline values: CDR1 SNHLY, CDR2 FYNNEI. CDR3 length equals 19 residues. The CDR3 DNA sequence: TGTGCCAGCAGTGAGGCACTAGCGGCGTTAATAATAGGCACAGATACGCAGTATTTT. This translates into CASSEALAALIIGTDTQYF.

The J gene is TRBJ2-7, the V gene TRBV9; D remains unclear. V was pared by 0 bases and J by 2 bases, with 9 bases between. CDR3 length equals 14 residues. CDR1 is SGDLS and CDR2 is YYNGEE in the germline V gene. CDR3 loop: CASSVGYGAYEQYF. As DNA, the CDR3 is TGTGCCAGCAGCGTAGGGTACGGTGCCTACGAGCAGTACTTC.

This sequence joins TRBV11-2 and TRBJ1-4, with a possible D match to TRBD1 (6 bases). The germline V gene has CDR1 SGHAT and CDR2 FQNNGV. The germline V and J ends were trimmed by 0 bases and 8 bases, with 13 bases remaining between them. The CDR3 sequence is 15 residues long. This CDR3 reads CASSLDPGGWEKLFF. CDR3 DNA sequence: TGTGCCAGCAGCTTAGATCCGGGGGGCTGGGAAAAACTGTTTTTT.

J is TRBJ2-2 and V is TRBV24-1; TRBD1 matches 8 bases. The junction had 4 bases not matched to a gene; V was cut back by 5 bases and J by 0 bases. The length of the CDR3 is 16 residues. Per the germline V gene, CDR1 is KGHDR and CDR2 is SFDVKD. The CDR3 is CATSVGTGPNTGELFF. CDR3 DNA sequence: TGTGCCACCAGTGTTGGGACAGGACCGAACACCGGGGAGCTGTTTTTT.

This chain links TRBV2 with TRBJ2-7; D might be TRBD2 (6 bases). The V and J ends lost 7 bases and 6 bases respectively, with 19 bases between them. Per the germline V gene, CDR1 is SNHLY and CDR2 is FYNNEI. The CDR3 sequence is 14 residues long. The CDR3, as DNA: TGTGCCAGCACCTCCGGGACTGCCTTCCGCGAGCAGTACTTC. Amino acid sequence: CASTSGTAFREQYF.

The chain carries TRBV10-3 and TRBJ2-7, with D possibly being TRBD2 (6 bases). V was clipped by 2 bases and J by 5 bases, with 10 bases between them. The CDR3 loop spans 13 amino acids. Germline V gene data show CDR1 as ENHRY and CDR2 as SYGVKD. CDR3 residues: CAISEGGLNEQYF. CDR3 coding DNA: TGTGCCATCAGTGAGGGGGGACTGAACGAGCAGTACTTC.

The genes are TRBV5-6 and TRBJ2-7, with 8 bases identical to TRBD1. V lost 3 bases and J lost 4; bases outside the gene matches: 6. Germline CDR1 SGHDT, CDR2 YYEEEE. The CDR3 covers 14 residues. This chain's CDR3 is CASSSGTGGYEQYF. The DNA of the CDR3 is TGTGCCAGCAGCTCCGGGACAGGTGGGTACGAGCAGTACTTC.

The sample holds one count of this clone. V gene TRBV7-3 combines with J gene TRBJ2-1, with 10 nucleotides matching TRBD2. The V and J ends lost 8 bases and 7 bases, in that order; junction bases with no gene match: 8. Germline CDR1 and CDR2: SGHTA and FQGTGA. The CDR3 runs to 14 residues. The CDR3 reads CASAAGGLGNEQFF. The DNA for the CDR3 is TGTGCCAGCGCAGCGGGAGGGCTTGGGAATGAGCAGTTCTTC.

DNA of the CDR3: TGTGCCAGCAGCTTAGATCGAGGGGGCTGGTCACCCCTCCACTTT. As protein: CASSLDRGGWSPLHF. The chain couples TRBV11-2 to TRBJ1-6; 7 bases align to TRBD1. Losses at the gene ends were 0 bases for V and 10 bases for J; bases not matched to a gene: 6. CDR3 length equals 15 residues. Germline lookup yields CDR1 SGHAT and CDR2 FQNNGV.

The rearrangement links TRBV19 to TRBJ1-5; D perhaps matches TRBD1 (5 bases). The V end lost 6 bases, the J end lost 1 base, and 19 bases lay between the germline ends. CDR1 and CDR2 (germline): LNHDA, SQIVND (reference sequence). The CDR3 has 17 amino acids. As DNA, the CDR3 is TGTGCCAGTAGGCTCAGGGCGGGGGTTTGGAGCAATCAGCCCCAGCATTTT. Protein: CASRLRAGVWSNQPQHF.

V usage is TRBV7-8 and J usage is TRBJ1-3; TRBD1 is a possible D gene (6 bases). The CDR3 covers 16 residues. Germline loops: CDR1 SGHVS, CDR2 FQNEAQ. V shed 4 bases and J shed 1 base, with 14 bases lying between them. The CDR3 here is CASSSGVRVSGNTIYF. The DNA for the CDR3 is TGTGCCAGCAGCTCAGGGGTTAGGGTGTCTGGAAACACCATATATTTT.